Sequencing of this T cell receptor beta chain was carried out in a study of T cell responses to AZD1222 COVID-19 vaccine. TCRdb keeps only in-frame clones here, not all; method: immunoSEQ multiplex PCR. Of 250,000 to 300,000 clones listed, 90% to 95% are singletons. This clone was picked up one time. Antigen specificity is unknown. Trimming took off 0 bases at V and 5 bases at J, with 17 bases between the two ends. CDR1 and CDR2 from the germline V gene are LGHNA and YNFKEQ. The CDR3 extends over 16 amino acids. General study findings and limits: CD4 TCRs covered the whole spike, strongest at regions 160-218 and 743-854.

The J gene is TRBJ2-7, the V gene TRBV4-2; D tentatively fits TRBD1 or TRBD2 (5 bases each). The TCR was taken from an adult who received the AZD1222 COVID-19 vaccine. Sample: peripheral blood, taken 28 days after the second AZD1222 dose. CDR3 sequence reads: CASSQDVDHRGNEQYF. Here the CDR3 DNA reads TGTGCCAGCAGCCAAGATGTGGACCACCGGGGCAACGAGCAGTACTTC.